The clone carrying this T cell receptor (beta chain) has a single count. The antigen remains undetermined. As to time point: peripheral blood 6 weeks after treatment start. The cohort comprised individuals with locally advanced or metastatic urothelial carcinoma. The CDR3 sequence is 13 residues long. Germline assignment: CDR1 SNHLY and CDR2 FYNNEI. Trimming cost V 5 bases and J 4 bases, with 11 bases left between them. This sample was taken from a study of PD-L1 blockade in urothelial cancer. Overall study: From 2014, patients received atezolizumab, given as 1,200 mg intravenously every 3 weeks. At 3 weeks after treatment start (second dose) and again at 6 weeks, blood was analyzed. Study-wide results and caveats: Greater 3-week expansion of tumor-associated blood clones was recorded for durable-benefit patients.

Only in-frame clones appear in the TCRdb table, and some are missing; sequencing was by immunoSEQ multiplex PCR. The table records 15,000 to 20,000 clones, over 75% of them present only once. The sample consisted of PBMCs, taken around atezolizumab (anti-PD-L1) treatment. The chain couples TRBV2 to TRBJ1-2; TRBD1 is a possible D gene (5 bases). The receptor was derived from a man aged 50 to 59 with urothelial cancer. CDR3 sequence (DNA): TGTGCCAGCAGTTACCAGGGAAGCTATGGCTACACCTTC. Translated, it gives CASSYQGSYGYTF.